The sequence of this TCR beta chain was determined in a study of regulatory T cells in long-lasting Graves disease. The CDR3 is 16 residues long. Germline CDR1 is MNHNS and CDR2 is SASEGT. Time point of the sample: newly diagnosed GD, antithyroid drugs for less than 3 months. From RNA extracted from PBMCs, the TCR library was made. Combining iRepertoire HTBI primers with Arm-PCR of CDR3 regions, the authors built TCR beta libraries. TCRdb recomputed calls from the multiplex PCR reads with MiXCR, one row per CDR3 protein. Found here are fewer than 500,000 distinct CDR3 sequences, roughly 16% of them singletons; the top ten hold 12%. This sample was shared with a second study, whose subject was T cells in Graves' hyperthyroidism and ophthalmopathy.

This clonotype originated in a man aged 35 to 55 with Graves disease. Sequencing was performed on peripheral blood mononuclear cells (PBMCs), taken at new diagnosis, from a patient treated with antithyroid drugs. The chain combines TRBV6-1 with TRBJ2-2, with D perhaps matching TRBD1 (8 bases). This chain's CDR3 is CVASTGGLPSTGELFF. DNA for the CDR3: TGTGTAGCCTCCACAGGGGGACTACCTTCCACCGGGGAGCTGTTTTTT.